These T cell receptor beta chains were read from a single sample in a study of neurological immune-mediated disorders. TCRdb called the 5' RACE reads again in MiXCR, with one record for every CDR3 protein. The data contain tens of thousands of distinct CDR3 sequences, 5% to 6.5% of them singletons. The source material was PBMCs. These receptor sequences come from a woman aged 55-69 years with multiple sclerosis. Each CDR3 is given with its conserved first and last residue. Fields, in order: D gene, clone size, J gene, V gene, CDR3 protein, CDR3 DNA. The D gene is left open where the match is weak. The size of a clone is reported for some rows only, either as once, few or many, or as a class for expanded clones.

>-|many|TRBJ2-5|TRBV4-1
CASSLGTQLQETQYF
TGCGCCAGCAGCCTCGGGACCCAACTCCAAGAGACCCAGTACTTC
>-|medium-sized|TRBJ2-2|TRBV20-1
CSALDRHGELFF
TGCAGTGCCCTGGACAGACACGGGGAGCTGTTTTTT
>TRBD2|many|TRBJ2-7|TRBV7-6
CASSSSLGLGEYEQYF
TGTGCCAGCAGCTCGTCATTGGGACTAGGTGAATACGAGCAGTACTTC
>TRBD1|many|TRBJ2-1|TRBV5-1
CASSFWGQNNEQFF
TGCGCCAGCAGCTTTTGGGGACAGAACAATGAGCAGTTCTTC
>TRBD1|many|TRBJ1-4|TRBV7-2
CASSPGMWGTGGFEKLFF
TGTGCCAGCAGCCCTGGGATGTGGGGGACAGGGGGCTTTGAAAAACTGTTTTTT
>-|many|TRBJ1-1|TRBV14
CASSQDLINTEAFF
TGTGCCAGCAGCCAAGATTTGATCAACACTGAAGCTTTCTTT
>-|many|TRBJ2-7|TRBV2
CASNAEDYEQYF
TGTGCCAGCAACGCCGAAGACTACGAGCAGTACTTC
>TRBD2|many|TRBJ2-3|TRBV27
CASTPQRGHADTQYF
TGTGCCAGCACCCCCCAGCGGGGGCACGCAGATACGCAGTATTTT
>TRBD1|-|TRBJ2-2|TRBV18
CASSPPRGLNTLELFF
TGTGCCAGCTCACCACCGAGGGGGCTGAACACCCTGGAGCTGTTTTTT
>-|many|TRBJ1-1|TRBV29-1
CSVLGTDKRMNTEAFF
TGCAGCGTTCTTGGAACCGATAAGAGAATGAACACTGAAGCTTTCTTT
>TRBD1|many|TRBJ1-2|TRBV5-5
CASSFGTGSPNYGYTF
TGTGCCAGCAGCTTCGGGACAGGGTCCCCTAACTATGGCTACACCTTC
>-|many|TRBJ1-1|TRBV28
CASSSGIVNTEAFF
TGTGCCAGCAGTTCAGGCATTGTGAACACTGAAGCTTTCTTT
>-|many|TRBJ1-5|TRBV5-1
CASSTEWGAGQPQHF
TGCGCCAGCAGCACCGAGTGGGGGGCGGGTCAGCCCCAGCATTTT
>TRBD2|once|TRBJ2-5|TRBV7-9
CASSPDGGGETQYF
TGTGCCAGCAGCCCCGACGGGGGGGGTGAGACCCAGTACTTC
>-|many|TRBJ1-1|TRBV5-1
CASSLAKVNTEAFF
TGCGCCAGCAGCTTGGCTAAGGTGAACACTGAAGCTTTCTTT
>-|many|TRBJ2-6|TRBV5-1
CASSWGGSGANVLTF
TGCGCCAGCAGTTGGGGCGGCTCTGGGGCCAACGTCCTGACTTTC
>TRBD1|many|TRBJ2-4|TRBV25-1
CASSPRTGVNIQYF
TGTGCCAGCAGTCCGAGGACAGGTGTAAACATTCAGTACTTC
>-|many|TRBJ1-1|TRBV7-9
CASSLSGTLAFF
TGTGCCAGCAGCTTATCCGGGACTTTGGCTTTCTTT
>TRBD1|many|TRBJ1-2|TRBV7-9
CASSQKITGGRNYGYTF
TGTGCCAGCAGCCAAAAAATAACAGGGGGCAGGAACTATGGCTACACCTTC
>-|many|TRBJ1-2|TRBV4-1
CASSQGAGNRYGYTF
TGCGCCAGCAGCCAGGGGGCGGGGAACCGCTATGGCTACACCTTC
>-|many|TRBJ1-5|TRBV12-3/TRBV12-4
CASSTRRTQPQHF
TGTGCCAGCAGCACCAGACGGACTCAGCCCCAGCATTTT
>TRBD2|many|TRBJ2-5|TRBV28
CASSLRGLAGETQYF
TGTGCCAGCAGTTTAAGAGGACTAGCGGGAGAGACCCAGTACTTC
>TRBD2|-|TRBJ2-1|TRBV5-1
CASSQEAGAYNEQFF
TGCGCCAGTAGCCAAGAGGCGGGGGCCTACAATGAGCAGTTCTTC
>-|medium-sized|TRBJ2-1|TRBV5-1
CASTLRDIPYNEQFF
TGCGCCAGCACTCTCCGGGACATTCCATACAATGAGCAGTTCTTC
>-|many|TRBJ2-6|TRBV12-5
CASASSGANVLTF
TGTGCTAGTGCCTCTTCTGGGGCCAACGTCCTGACTTTC
>TRBD1|many|TRBJ2-7|TRBV9
CASSGGQVPSYEQYF
TGTGCCAGCAGCGGGGGACAGGTCCCCTCCTACGAGCAGTACTTC
>-|many|TRBJ1-6|TRBV5-1
CASSLISDSPLHF
TGCGCCAGCAGCTTGATATCTGATTCACCCCTCCACTTT
>TRBD1|many|TRBJ2-4|TRBV5-6
CASSLGAGTGAKNIQYF
TGTGCCAGCAGCTTGGGCGCCGGGACAGGGGCCAAAAACATTCAGTACTTC